This TCR beta chain is drawn from a study of cytomegalovirus exposure and HLA in healthy donors. Study-wide results and limits: Subsequent analysis of the 120 or so validation repertoires found a tendency for first-cohort TCR clusters to co-occur. Many donors carried some public TCRs, although rarity characterized most TCR sequences. Cytomegalovirus-associated TCR beta chains were listed, numbering 150 to 200.

The V segment lost 2 bases and the J segment 3 bases; nucleotides outside the gene matches: 8. Germline V CDR1 and CDR2: SGDLS, YYNGEE. This CDR3 comprises 15 residues. The donors were members of the validation cohort comprising roughly 130 subjects, separate from the roughly 700-subject first cohort. TCRdb's copy holds only in-frame clones and misses some; the assay was immunoSEQ multiplex PCR. The data show 200,000 or so clones, approximately 82% seen once. Comments on this clone: The antigen remains undetermined.

Input material: PBMCs. The chain recombines TRBV9 with TRBJ2-7; 7 nucleotides agree with TRBD2. The clonotype was recovered from a woman aged 25-40 years in good health and CMV-seropositive. CDR3 sequence: CASSVSGTGVYEQYF. CDR3 bases: TGTGCCAGCAGCGTGAGCGGGACTGGTGTCTACGAGCAGTACTTC.